This passage covers 9 T cell receptor beta chains from one sample sequenced in a study of T cells in Graves' hyperthyroidism and ophthalmopathy (dated by TCRdb to about 2019). Receptor libraries were prepared by multiplex PCR. The sequencing machine was an Illumina HiSeq 2000. The TCR beta CDR3 regions were amplified from the RNA transcripts. The first round of RT-PCR for the TCR CDR3 was performed with the HTBI primer set and the Qiagen OneStep RT-PCR kit. TCRdb redid the processing of the public reads, applying fastp at Q25 and MiXCR, and retained in-frame beta chains. Each entry merges the rows of one CDR3 protein and shows their most common DNA and genes. In all, the sample holds about 360,000 distinct CDR3 sequences, and 15% to 18% of those were seen once. The ten largest make up 25% to 30% of the sample. The sample consisted of blood. Receptors originate from a woman between 18 and 29 years old with Graves' hyperthyroidism that later progressed to Graves' ophthalmopathy.

V gene TRBV6-1 combines with J gene TRBJ2-7; tentatively, D is TRBD2 (6 bases). The germline gives CDR1 MNHNS, CDR2 SASEGT. V was trimmed by 6 bases and J by 2 bases, leaving 17 bases between them. This CDR3 comprises 15 residues. The CDR3 here is CASSPSLEGTYEQYF. The CDR3 nucleotides read TGTGCCAGCAGCCCCTCCCTGGAGGGAACCTACGAGCAGTACTTC.

As for this clonotype: This may be a read error: a much more frequent sequence differs by one nucleotide. This chain uses TRBV11-2 with TRBJ1-3; D remains ambiguous. The CDR3 covers 12 residues. Per germline, CDR1 SGHAT and CDR2 FQNNGV. CDR3 sequence: CAWTGSGNTTYF. The CDR3, as DNA: TGTGCCTGGACGGGTTCTGGAAACACCACATATTTT.

Points on this clonotype: This may come from a read error, since a much larger clone is one base off. The chain carries TRBV7-2 and TRBJ1-1; D uncertain. The germline gives CDR1 SGHTA, CDR2 FQGNSA. The CDR3 runs to 13 residues. V was pared by 4 bases and J by 1 base, with 7 bases between. The CDR3 region is CASSSEPNTEAFF. In DNA form, the CDR3 reads TGTGCCAGCAGCTCGGAGCCGAACACTGAAGCTTTCTTT.

In this sample, this clonotype turned up many times. V gene TRBV29-1 combines with J gene TRBJ2-7, with 11 bases aligning to TRBD1. The CDR3 loop spans 14 amino acids. V dropped 1 base and J dropped 3; count of bases not matched to a gene: 2. Germline assignment: CDR1 SQVTM and CDR2 ANQGSEA. In DNA form, the CDR3 reads TGCAGCGTTGAAGGGGGGACAGGGGGCTACGAGCAGTACTTC. Its protein is CSVEGGTGGYEQYF.

The chain couples TRBV6-9 to TRBJ2-7; TRBD2 agrees at 11 bases. After removal of 7 bases from V and 3 bases from J, the junction contained 5 bases not matched to a gene. The CDR3 runs 14 residues. Per germline, CDR1 MNHGY and CDR2 SVAAGI. The CDR3 bases are TGTGCCAGCATTACCCTAGCGGGAGGCTACGAGCAGTACTTC. Its translation: CASITLAGGYEQYF.

This clonotype was observed a handful of times. The chain combines TRBV29-1 with TRBJ1-1; 8 nucleotides align to TRBD1. Germline values: CDR1 SQVTM, CDR2 ANQGSEA. J was trimmed by 4 bases and V by 3 bases; bases with no gene match: 4. The CDR3 has 13 residues. CDR3 region: CSVDQGAGTEAFF. CDR3 nucleotides: TGCAGCGTTGATCAGGGGGCAGGCACTGAAGCTTTCTTT.

This clonotype has ten or more counts. The chain combines TRBV3-1 with TRBJ1-2; D possibly corresponds to TRBD1 (5 bases). V shed 4 bases and J shed 11 bases, with 17 bases lying between them. CDR3 length: 13 amino acids. The germline CDR1 and CDR2 sequences are LGHDT and YNNKEL (reference sequence). The CDR3, as DNA: TGTGCCAGCAGCCCTTCGGTACAGGCGATATACACCTTC. Translated, it gives CASSPSVQAIYTF.

This clonotype came up a few times. The rearrangement links TRBV5-5 to TRBJ2-3; unclear D gene. The CDR3 extends over 15 amino acids. V was trimmed by 9 bases and J by 0 bases, leaving 17 bases between them. Germline V gene lookup returns CDR1 SGHKS and CDR2 YYEKEE (reference sequence). The CDR3 loop reads CATLKSDSSTDTQYF. The DNA for the CDR3 is TGTGCCACCCTTAAGTCAGACTCTAGCACAGATACGCAGTATTTT. Combining the CDR3 with reference TRBV5-5 and TRBJ2-3 gives the whole variable domain DAGVTQSPTHLIKTRGQQVTLRCSPISGHKSVSWYQQVLGQGPQFIFQYYEKEERGRGNFPDRFSARQFPNYSSELNVNALLLGDSALYLCATLKSDSSTDTQYFGPGTRLTVL.

This clonotype has just a few counts. The rearrangement uses TRBV19 and TRBJ1-1; 11 bases fit TRBD1. Trimming removed 5 bases from V and 4 bases from J; junction bases left unmatched: 9. CDR3 length: 16 residues. Germline CDR1 LNHDA, CDR2 SQIVND (reference sequence). CDR3 sequence: CASSPFPGTGGTEAFF. CDR3 nucleotide sequence: TGTGCCAGTAGTCCCTTCCCCGGGACAGGGGGCACTGAAGCTTTCTTT.